Detailed here is one T cell receptor (beta chain). Its antigen is unknown. The ends were cut back, 6 bases at V and 4 bases at J, with 18 bases in the middle. This CDR3 region has 15 residues. The germline gives CDR1 MNHNS, CDR2 SASEGT. This sample was included in a study of blood T cells in healthy people across ages. Alongside a J-beta primer mix, a sample-barcoded 5' primer served in a second PCR lasting about 7 to 11 cycles. Every cDNA was tagged by a template-switch adaptor with 12 random nucleotides. TCRdb reprocessed the 5' RACE reads via MiXCR and lists one record per CDR3 protein. The table records 920,000 or so distinct CDR3 sequences, under 45% of them present only once. Study conclusions and caveats: Unsorted PBMC material precluded a definitive naive versus antigen-experienced comparison. Estimated diversity, derived from one million T cells, was regarded as an underestimate.

Each sample yielded at least 7 million isolated PBMCs. The source is a woman aged 55-75 years in good health. Input material: blood. V usage is TRBV6-1 and J usage is TRBJ1-1; D might be TRBD1 (6 bases). CDR3 nucleotide sequence: TGTGCCAGCAGATTGAGGGGGGCCGGTAGCACTGAAGCTTTCTTT. Its translation: CASRLRGAGSTEAFF.